A selection of T cell receptor beta chains follows, all from one sample in a study of early T cells in non-severe SARS-CoV-2 infection. A single record per CDR3 protein comes from TCRdb applying MiXCR to the 5' RACE reads. The sample contains approximately 84,000 distinct CDR3 sequences, more than 12% of which appear only once. The sample was whole blood. These receptors were obtained from an adult who was a healthcare worker with PCR-confirmed SARS-CoV-2 infection or an uninfected control (not recorded which). Each CDR3 is given with its conserved first and last residue. Each record gives: clone size, J gene, D gene, V gene, CDR3 DNA, CDR3 protein. A D gene is named only where the DNA matches it firmly. Clone size is given for some rows only: seen once, a few or many times, or a class if the clone is expanded.

abundance: few
j_gene: TRBJ2-1
d_gene: TRBD1
v_gene: TRBV28
CDR3nt: TGTGCCAGCAGTTTGGGACAGGGGGTCAATGAGCAGTTCTTC
CDR3aa: CASSLGQGVNEQFF

abundance: few
j_gene: TRBJ2-2
d_gene: -
v_gene: TRBV18
CDR3nt: TGTGCCAGCTCACCACGGGGGAGCCGCGGCACCGGGGAGCTGTTTTTT
CDR3aa: CASSPRGSRGTGELFF

abundance: -
j_gene: TRBJ2-1
d_gene: TRBD1
v_gene: TRBV7-9
CDR3nt: TGTGCCAGCAGCCCCCGGGACAGGGACTACAATGAGCAGTTCTTC
CDR3aa: CASSPRDRDYNEQFF

abundance: many
j_gene: TRBJ2-3
d_gene: TRBD2
v_gene: TRBV20-1
CDR3nt: TGCAGTGCGCACGGGAGTTCTGCGGGAGCGGCAGATACGCAGTATTTT
CDR3aa: CSAHGSSAGAADTQYF

abundance: many
j_gene: TRBJ2-7
d_gene: TRBD1
v_gene: TRBV28
CDR3nt: TGTGCCAGCAGTTTATATAGGGACAGAGCCTACGAGCAGTACTTC
CDR3aa: CASSLYRDRAYEQYF

abundance: few
j_gene: TRBJ2-7
d_gene: -
v_gene: TRBV27
CDR3nt: TGTGCCAGCAGTTGGGCGGGACGGGGCGAGCAGTACTTC
CDR3aa: CASSWAGRGEQYF

abundance: many
j_gene: TRBJ2-3
d_gene: -
v_gene: TRBV27
CDR3nt: TGTGCCAGCAGTTTGGCTCTCAAGCCAGATACGCAGTATTTT
CDR3aa: CASSLALKPDTQYF

abundance: few
j_gene: TRBJ2-1
d_gene: -
v_gene: TRBV15
CDR3nt: TGTGCCACCGCAACGCGAGGTACGGGTGAGCAGTTCTTC
CDR3aa: CATATRGTGEQFF

abundance: few
j_gene: TRBJ2-7
d_gene: -
v_gene: TRBV15
CDR3nt: TGTGCCACCAGCAGAGGCCTCAAGGGGCAGGCAGGGGAGCAGTACTTC
CDR3aa: CATSRGLKGQAGEQYF

abundance: few
j_gene: TRBJ2-1
d_gene: TRBD2
v_gene: TRBV5-1
CDR3nt: TGCGCCAGCAGCACAACTAGCGGGAGTTTCTGGAATGAGCAGTTCTTC
CDR3aa: CASSTTSGSFWNEQFF

abundance: few
j_gene: TRBJ1-6
d_gene: -
v_gene: TRBV6-5
CDR3nt: TGTGCCAGCAGCCTTACCCAGGGAGTAGGATCACCCCTCCACTTT
CDR3aa: CASSLTQGVGSPLHF

abundance: -
j_gene: TRBJ2-3
d_gene: TRBD2
v_gene: TRBV7-7
CDR3nt: TGTGCCAGCAGCTTAGCCCCCGTCGCGGGAGGTGGCGGGGATACGCAGTATTTT
CDR3aa: CASSLAPVAGGGGDTQYF

abundance: -
j_gene: TRBJ2-2
d_gene: -
v_gene: TRBV7-9
CDR3nt: TGTGCCAGCAGCTTTTTAGGGCTGTTCACCGGGGAGCTGTTTTTT
CDR3aa: CASSFLGLFTGELFF

abundance: few
j_gene: TRBJ2-7
d_gene: TRBD2
v_gene: TRBV7-3
CDR3nt: TGTGCCAGCAGCCCGATAGCGGGGAGCTTATACGAGCAGTACTTC
CDR3aa: CASSPIAGSLYEQYF

abundance: few
j_gene: TRBJ2-7
d_gene: TRBD1
v_gene: TRBV28
CDR3nt: TGTGCCAGCAGTTACGGGACAGGGGGCAAGCAGTACTTC
CDR3aa: CASSYGTGGKQYF

abundance: -
j_gene: TRBJ2-6
d_gene: -
v_gene: TRBV5-1
CDR3nt: TGCGCCAGCAGCTTGGAGGACAACGTCCTGACTTTC
CDR3aa: CASSLEDNVLTF

abundance: few
j_gene: TRBJ2-5
d_gene: -
v_gene: TRBV12-3/TRBV12-4
CDR3nt: TGTGCCAGCAGCTTACGTGGTTTAGAGACCCAGTACTTC
CDR3aa: CASSLRGLETQYF

abundance: many
j_gene: TRBJ2-1
d_gene: TRBD2
v_gene: TRBV6-2/TRBV6-3
CDR3nt: TGTGCCAGCAGAAGCGGGAGGCGCTCCTACAATGAGCAGTTCTTC
CDR3aa: CASRSGRRSYNEQFF

abundance: few
j_gene: TRBJ1-6
d_gene: -
v_gene: TRBV4-1
CDR3nt: TGCGCCAGCAGCCAAGAGTATTCCTATAATTCACCCCTCCACTTT
CDR3aa: CASSQEYSYNSPLHF

abundance: many
j_gene: TRBJ2-3
d_gene: TRBD2
v_gene: TRBV29-1
CDR3nt: TGCAGCGTTGAGTCGCGGGAGGGCATCGATACGCAGTATTTT
CDR3aa: CSVESREGIDTQYF

abundance: few
j_gene: TRBJ2-6
d_gene: -
v_gene: TRBV10-3
CDR3nt: TGTGCCATCAGGAACATCTCTGGGGCCAACGTCCTGACTTTC
CDR3aa: CAIRNISGANVLTF

abundance: few
j_gene: TRBJ2-5
d_gene: -
v_gene: TRBV12-3/TRBV12-4
CDR3nt: TGTGCCAGCAGGCCGGGACCTCAACAAGAGACCCAGTACTTC
CDR3aa: CASRPGPQQETQYF

abundance: -
j_gene: TRBJ2-7
d_gene: -
v_gene: TRBV14
CDR3nt: TGTGCCAGCAGCCAAGATTGGGGGGGCGGAGAGCAGTACTTC
CDR3aa: CASSQDWGGGEQYF

abundance: -
j_gene: TRBJ2-3
d_gene: TRBD2
v_gene: TRBV28
CDR3nt: TGTGCCAGCAGCAGGCTAGCGGGAGACCCTAGCACAGATACGCAGTATTTT
CDR3aa: CASSRLAGDPSTDTQYF

abundance: -
j_gene: TRBJ1-2
d_gene: -
v_gene: TRBV19
CDR3nt: TGTGCCAGTAGTAGACGGGACATTGGTGGCTACACCTTC
CDR3aa: CASSRRDIGGYTF

abundance: -
j_gene: TRBJ2-7
d_gene: TRBD1
v_gene: TRBV12-3/TRBV12-4
CDR3nt: TGTGCCAGCAGTTTGGAAGGGACAGGGGTGCTCTACGAGCAGTACTTC
CDR3aa: CASSLEGTGVLYEQYF

abundance: -
j_gene: TRBJ2-2
d_gene: TRBD2
v_gene: TRBV28
CDR3nt: TGTGCCAGCAGTTTTAGCGGGAGGGCGAACACCGGGGAGCTGTTTTTT
CDR3aa: CASSFSGRANTGELFF

abundance: many
j_gene: TRBJ2-7
d_gene: TRBD1
v_gene: TRBV20-1
CDR3nt: TGCAGTGCTAAAACCGGGACAGTCTACGAGCAGTACTTC
CDR3aa: CSAKTGTVYEQYF

abundance: many
j_gene: TRBJ1-1
d_gene: -
v_gene: TRBV30
CDR3nt: TGTGCCTGGAGTGTGGGGCAGAACACTGAAGCTTTCTTT
CDR3aa: CAWSVGQNTEAFF

abundance: few
j_gene: TRBJ2-5
d_gene: TRBD2
v_gene: TRBV6-1
CDR3nt: TGTGCCAGCAGTCTTCGACTAGCGGGAGAATCTGAGACCCAGTACTTC
CDR3aa: CASSLRLAGESETQYF

abundance: -
j_gene: TRBJ2-5
d_gene: -
v_gene: TRBV11-1
CDR3nt: TGTGCCAGCAGCTTGGGGTCGCGAGAGACCCAGTACTTC
CDR3aa: CASSLGSRETQYF

abundance: few
j_gene: TRBJ1-2
d_gene: TRBD1
v_gene: TRBV7-9
CDR3nt: TGTGCCAGCAGCCCCAACAGGGGGCATGGCTACACCTTC
CDR3aa: CASSPNRGHGYTF

abundance: few
j_gene: TRBJ2-3
d_gene: -
v_gene: TRBV2
CDR3nt: TGTGCCAGCATGGGGACAAGCACAGATACGCAGTATTTT
CDR3aa: CASMGTSTDTQYF

abundance: few
j_gene: TRBJ2-3
d_gene: -
v_gene: TRBV29-1
CDR3nt: TGCAGCGTTGAAAGACGGACTAGCACAGATACGCAGTATTTT
CDR3aa: CSVERRTSTDTQYF

abundance: -
j_gene: TRBJ2-1
d_gene: -
v_gene: TRBV3-1
CDR3nt: TGTACCAGCAGCCAAGGGGTAGCGGACTACAATGAGCAGTTCTTC
CDR3aa: CTSSQGVADYNEQFF

abundance: few
j_gene: TRBJ2-3
d_gene: -
v_gene: TRBV19
CDR3nt: TGTGCCAGTAGGAACCTGGATACAGATACGCAGTATTTT
CDR3aa: CASRNLDTDTQYF

abundance: many
j_gene: TRBJ2-1
d_gene: -
v_gene: TRBV11-2
CDR3nt: TGTGCCAGCAGCTTAGACAGACTAGTTGAGCAGTTCTTC
CDR3aa: CASSLDRLVEQFF

abundance: -
j_gene: TRBJ2-2
d_gene: -
v_gene: TRBV5-1
CDR3nt: TGCGCCAGCAGAGCAGGGGAAACCGGGGAGCTGTTTTTT
CDR3aa: CASRAGETGELFF

abundance: few
j_gene: TRBJ2-3
d_gene: -
v_gene: TRBV27
CDR3nt: TGTGCCAGCAGTTTTAGTAGGGCCTCCAATACGCAGTATTTT
CDR3aa: CASSFSRASNTQYF

abundance: -
j_gene: TRBJ2-3
d_gene: TRBD2
v_gene: TRBV3-1
CDR3nt: TGTGCCAGCTCGACTAGCGGGAGGCGAGATACGCAGTATTTT
CDR3aa: CASSTSGRRDTQYF

abundance: -
j_gene: TRBJ2-4
d_gene: -
v_gene: TRBV28
CDR3nt: TGTGCCAGCAGTACGAAGGAGGACATTCAGTACTTC
CDR3aa: CASSTKEDIQYF

abundance: -
j_gene: TRBJ2-1
d_gene: TRBD2
v_gene: TRBV24-1
CDR3nt: TGTGCCACCAGAACTAGCGGGCACCAGGGGGATGAGCAGTTCTTC
CDR3aa: CATRTSGHQGDEQFF

abundance: -
j_gene: TRBJ2-7
d_gene: -
v_gene: TRBV7-9
CDR3nt: TGTGCCAGCAGCTTAATATTTGGGCCGAAACTATACGAGCAGTACTTC
CDR3aa: CASSLIFGPKLYEQYF

abundance: few
j_gene: TRBJ2-5
d_gene: TRBD2
v_gene: TRBV20-1
CDR3nt: TGCAGTGCCTCTACTAGCGGGAAGGGAGAGACCCAGTACTTC
CDR3aa: CSASTSGKGETQYF

abundance: -
j_gene: TRBJ1-1
d_gene: -
v_gene: TRBV11-2
CDR3nt: TGTGCCAGCAGCTTAGTAAGGAATCAGGCTGAAGCTTTCTTT
CDR3aa: CASSLVRNQAEAFF

abundance: few
j_gene: TRBJ2-4
d_gene: TRBD1
v_gene: TRBV11-2
CDR3nt: TGTGCCAGCAGCCAGTACAGGGGCCTTCAGTACTTC
CDR3aa: CASSQYRGLQYF

abundance: many
j_gene: TRBJ2-2
d_gene: -
v_gene: TRBV24-1
CDR3nt: TGTGCCACCTCCTGGATCTCCGGGGAGCTGTTTTTT
CDR3aa: CATSWISGELFF

abundance: few
j_gene: TRBJ2-3
d_gene: TRBD2
v_gene: TRBV7-2
CDR3nt: TGTGCCAGCACCCTACCGGGACTAGCTCTAGATACGCAGTATTTT
CDR3aa: CASTLPGLALDTQYF

abundance: many
j_gene: TRBJ2-3
d_gene: -
v_gene: TRBV9
CDR3nt: TGTGCCAGTAAACCCTCTGCGAGCGGGAGCACAGATACGCAGTATTTT
CDR3aa: CASKPSASGSTDTQYF

abundance: -
j_gene: TRBJ2-7
d_gene: -
v_gene: TRBV20-1
CDR3nt: TGCAGTGCTAGGCGAACGGGTGCTAGCTCCTACGAGCAGTACTTC
CDR3aa: CSARRTGASSYEQYF

abundance: few
j_gene: TRBJ1-5
d_gene: -
v_gene: TRBV28
CDR3nt: TGTGCCAGCAGGATAGACGAGCGACGCCAGCATTTT
CDR3aa: CASRIDERRQHF

abundance: -
j_gene: TRBJ2-3
d_gene: -
v_gene: TRBV7-9
CDR3nt: TGTGCCAGCAGCGCAGAGACGAGCCCAGATACGCAGTATTTT
CDR3aa: CASSAETSPDTQYF

abundance: -
j_gene: TRBJ2-1
d_gene: -
v_gene: TRBV9
CDR3nt: TGTGCCAGCAGCGGACAGGTCTACAATGAGCAGTTCTTC
CDR3aa: CASSGQVYNEQFF

abundance: few
j_gene: TRBJ2-7
d_gene: -
v_gene: TRBV28
CDR3nt: TGTGCCAGCAGTTTGTCTCCATACGAGCAGTACTTC
CDR3aa: CASSLSPYEQYF

abundance: -
j_gene: TRBJ2-7
d_gene: -
v_gene: TRBV18
CDR3nt: TGTGCCAGCTCACCGACGGGGCTAGCCTACGAGCAGTACTTC
CDR3aa: CASSPTGLAYEQYF

abundance: many
j_gene: TRBJ2-3
d_gene: TRBD2
v_gene: TRBV4-2
CDR3nt: TGTGCCAGCAGCCAACCTGGACTAGTAGCGGATACGCAGTATTTT
CDR3aa: CASSQPGLVADTQYF

abundance: many
j_gene: TRBJ2-1
d_gene: -
v_gene: TRBV5-5
CDR3nt: TGTGCCAGCAGCTTAAGGGACCGGGGTTCGGGGCCTCAGGAGCAGTTCTTC
CDR3aa: CASSLRDRGSGPQEQFF

abundance: -
j_gene: TRBJ2-3
d_gene: -
v_gene: TRBV2
CDR3nt: TGTGCCTACGTCGGGTGGGGAATACCTAGCACAGATACGCAGTATTTT
CDR3aa: CAYVGWGIPSTDTQYF